This T cell receptor beta chain is from a study of blood T cell repertoires in COVID-19. Turning to the study itself: Samples came from the United States, Italy and Spain, spanning acute and convalescent COVID-19. PBMCs, B-cell-depleted T cells, or T cells provided the cDNA or gDNA that made up the material.

Germline values: CDR1 KGHSH, CDR2 LQKENI. With V trimmed by 2 bases and J by 4 bases, 5 bases remained unmatched. The CDR3 has 15 residues. Authors' data handling: Amplification with reference gene primers provided the estimates of nucleated cell counts. Only in-frame clones appear in the TCRdb table, and some are missing; sequencing was by immunoSEQ multiplex PCR. D and trimming were read from the DNA, whereas the V and J calls and clone size are those reported in that table. The sample has 140,000 to 150,000 clones; around 89% are singletons. This rearrangement joins TRBV18 to TRBJ1-2, with TRBD1 matching over 9 bases. The TCR originated in a man between 60 and 75 years old with active or convalescent COVID-19. Sequencing was carried out using peripheral blood. The CDR3 here is CASSPGDRAVYGYTF. In nucleotides, the CDR3 is TGTGCCAGCTCACCAGGGGACAGGGCCGTCTATGGCTACACCTTC.